This TCR beta chain derives from a study of OX40 agonist ivuxolimab in advanced cancers. Study-wide points: The investigators did not determine what antigen specificity the expanded peripheral T cells had. On average, a greater number of expanded clones characterised CD8+ T cells relative to CD4+. CD4+ and CD8+ T cells in blood underwent clonal expansion by week 6 at 0.1 to 3.0 mg/kg. People who partly responded at 0.1-3.0 mg/kg had some of the least clonal expansion seen.

The table came from immunoSEQ multiplex PCR; TCRdb's copy has only in-frame clones and leaves some out. The sample has 79,000 or so clones; about 89% are singletons. A note on this clone: What it binds is not known.

Germline assignment: CDR1 SGHRS and CDR2 YFSETQ. The V segment lost 5 bases and the J segment 6 bases; nucleotides outside the gene matches: 13. CDR3 length equals 16 residues. The origin of this receptor is an adult with an advanced solid tumor such as melanoma, head and neck, liver or kidney cancer. The V call is TRBV5-1, the J call TRBJ2-2; TRBD1 aligns across 7 bases. Here the sequenced sample was CD4+ or CD8+ T cells sorted from blood, taken in a trial of the OX40 agonist ivuxolimab. CDR3 nucleotides: TGCGCCAGCAGTGTGCAGACAGGGAGCGCGGCCGGGGAGCTGTTTTTT. Translating it yields CASSVQTGSAAGELFF.